The 5 T cell receptor beta chains in this list originate from one sample, sequenced in a study of prognosis after radiotherapy for stage I lung cancer. Amplification of the TCR beta CDR3 (from genomic DNA) was done by two-round multiplex PCR. Gene-specific TRBV and TRBJ primers were used in PCR round one. TCRdb re-derived calls from the multiplex PCR reads in MiXCR, one entry per CDR3 protein. The sample carries 50,000 or so distinct CDR3 sequences, approximately 30% recorded once. This material consisted of PBMCs, taken before or after stereotactic body radiation therapy (not recorded which). Every receptor here comes from a donor aged 50 or older with non-small cell lung cancer.

This clonotype appeared a single time. The CDR3 DNA reads as TGTGCCAGCAGCCAAACCGCGCCCCCGACCAACACTGAAGCTTTCTTT. It yields the protein CASSQTAPPTNTEAFF. This chain connects TRBV3-1 to TRBJ1-1, with D unclear. Germline V gene sequence: CDR1 LGHDT, CDR2 YNNKEL (reference sequence). The CDR3 is made up of 16 amino acids. Trimming pared 2 bases from V and 2 bases from J, leaving 15 bases between.

In the case of this clonotype: Just one base apart from a much larger clone, this may be a read error. This rearrangement joins TRBV10-3 to TRBJ1-5; D unclear. This CDR3 spans 12 amino acids. Per the germline V gene, CDR1 is ENHRY and CDR2 is SYGVKD. In nucleotides, the CDR3 is TGTGCCATCAGTGCGAAGGATCAGCCCCATCATTTT. It translates to CAISAKDQPHHF.

This clonotype was counted ten times or more. The rearrangement joins TRBV7-9 to TRBJ2-2; no firm D call. CDR3 length equals 15 residues. V was clipped by 1 base and J by 1 base, with 7 bases between them. In germline, CDR1 is SEHNR, CDR2 FQNEAQ (reference sequence). The CDR3, as DNA: TGTGCCAGCAGCTTAGGATTTGGGAACACCGGGGAGCTGTTTTTT. Translated, it gives CASSLGFGNTGELFF.

A word on this clonotype: This may be a read error, as it is one base from a much larger clone. The gene calls are TRBV12-3 or TRBV12-4 and TRBJ2-3; 10 nucleotides line up with TRBD2. The length of the CDR3 is 15 residues. In DNA, the CDR3 is TGTGCCAGCAGTACAGCTAGCGGGAGCACAGATATGCAGTATTTT. It codes for CASSTASGSTDMQYF.

This clonotype was seen many times. This sequence joins TRBV2 and TRBJ1-2; D ambiguous. V was shortened by 5 bases and J by 4 bases, with 11 bases between the two germline ends. There are 13 residues in the CDR3. CDR1 SNHLY and CDR2 FYNNEI come from the germline V gene. This CDR3 is CASSLVDFYGYTF. The CDR3 DNA reads TGTGCCAGCAGTTTGGTGGACTTCTATGGCTACACCTTC.